The entry below describes one T cell receptor beta chain. V lost 2 bases, J lost 7 bases, and 11 bases lay in between. This CDR3 is 13 amino acids long. Germline CDR1 SGHNT, CDR2 YENEEA. This specimen belongs to a study of regulatory T cells in long-lasting Graves disease. The overall study: For under 3 months, newly diagnosed Graves' patients had been taking antithyroid drugs.

This sample's time point: newly diagnosed GD, antithyroid drugs for less than 3 months. Researchers made the TCR library from RNA that was extracted from PBMCs. In building TCR beta libraries, iRepertoire HTBI primers were used together with Arm-PCR of CDR3 regions. One entry per CDR3 protein, called by TCRdb with MiXCR from the multiplex PCR reads. The sample holds roughly 410,000 distinct CDR3 sequences, 15% seen once. The sample was also reused in another study, on T cells in Graves' hyperthyroidism and ophthalmopathy. This second study says: Most thyroid-expanded clonotypes above 0.001 were also found in blood. Prediction of ophthalmopathy progression came a median approximately 6.6 months pre-onset.

The specimen comprised peripheral blood mononuclear cells (PBMCs), sampled at new diagnosis, from a patient treated with antithyroid drugs. The clonotype comes from a woman between 35 and 50 years old with Graves disease. V usage is TRBV11-3 and J usage is TRBJ1-2; D uncertain. In DNA, the CDR3 is TGTGCCAGCAGCTTAACCCGCAGTTCTGGCTACACCTTC. Amino acid sequence: CASSLTRSSGYTF.